This T cell receptor (beta chain) came from a study of control samples from healthy donors and cancer patients. Libraries were prepared by immunoSEQ multiplex PCR; TCRdb keeps only in-frame clonotypes and omits some of them. Here the sample spans approximately 120,000 clones, almost 95% being singletons. Germline CDR1 is LNHNV and CDR2 is YYDKDF (reference sequence). CDR3 length equals 15 residues. Trimming took 0 bases from V and 14 from J, leaving 17 bases between them. The source is a man at least 80 years old with head and neck cancer. The sequencing sample was made of PBMCs. V usage is TRBV15 and J usage is TRBJ1-6; D is ambiguous. CDR3 nucleotide sequence: TGTGCCACCAGCAGAGAGCGGTCCTCAGGTTTGGCCCTCCACTTT. This encodes CATSRERSSGLALHF.